This T cell receptor beta chain was sequenced during a study of cytomegalovirus exposure and HLA in healthy donors. At the level of the study: There were more than 350 genotyped donors. Of these, 81% fell in the genetic ancestry cluster associated with self-reported Caucasian donors. General study points: A missense variant in DCLRE1C was later tied to TCR beta V- and J-gene trimming. The likely origin of a cluster of highly shared sequence variants was a sequencing artifact. A previous analysis found most TCR beta V segments productive roughly 87% or roughly 30% of the time.

The PCR ran on 60 Vbeta and 13 Jbeta primers. Clones were read by immunoSEQ multiplex PCR, and TCRdb kept only the in-frame ones, dropping some. This table has about 90,000 clones, roughly 72% appearing once. Points on this clone: Its specificity is not known. This sample also contains other DNA sequences that code for the same CDR3.

There are 14 residues in the CDR3. Germline lookup yields CDR1 MNHEY and CDR2 SMNVEV (reference sequence). V was cut by 3 bases and J by 0 bases, with 6 bases left in between. Material for sequencing was PBMCs. The sequence was collected from a man younger than 45 in good health and CMV-seropositive. The chain employs TRBV27 and TRBJ1-5; D unresolved. Here the CDR3 reads CASSLRDSNQPQHF. The CDR3 DNA is TGTGCCAGCAGTTTGAGGGATAGCAATCAGCCCCAGCATTTT.